The source of this T cell receptor (beta chain) is a study of human T cells and chemical hapten exposure. The time point is: healthy volunteer bleed at 6 weeks. RNA extraction used unfractionated whole blood as the source of total RNA. The CDR3 is 12 amino acids. The germline CDR1 and CDR2 sequences are MGHDK and SYGVNS. The germline V and J ends were trimmed by 7 bases and 5 bases, with 12 bases remaining between them. General study results and limits: TCRs above 1 in 1000 frequency stayed constant with DPC sensitization.

The sample holds a few counts of this clonotype. What it binds is not known. TCRdb itself ran the RACE reads through MiXCR, one entry per CDR3 protein. The sample has about 77,000 distinct CDR3 sequences, around 9.4% seen once. Specimen: whole blood. The clonotype originates from a female donor in good health. Some clones in this sample may be carry-over from other donors' samples. The V and J genes are TRBV25-1 and TRBJ2-7; D not certain. The CDR3 spells CASNPHGNEQYF. Here the CDR3 DNA reads TGTGCCAGCAACCCCCATGGGAACGAGCAGTACTTC.